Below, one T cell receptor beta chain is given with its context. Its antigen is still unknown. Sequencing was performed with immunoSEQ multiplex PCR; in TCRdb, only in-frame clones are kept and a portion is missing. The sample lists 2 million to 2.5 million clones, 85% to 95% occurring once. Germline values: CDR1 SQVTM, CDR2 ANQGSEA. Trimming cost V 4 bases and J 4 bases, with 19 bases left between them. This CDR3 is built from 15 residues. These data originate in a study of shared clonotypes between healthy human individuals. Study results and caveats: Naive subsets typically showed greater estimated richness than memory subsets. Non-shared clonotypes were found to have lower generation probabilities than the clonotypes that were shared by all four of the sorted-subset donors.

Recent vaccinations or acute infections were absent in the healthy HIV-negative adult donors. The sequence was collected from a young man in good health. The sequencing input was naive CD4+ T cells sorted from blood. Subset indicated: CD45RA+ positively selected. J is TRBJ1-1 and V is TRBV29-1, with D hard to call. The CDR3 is CSVGQSVISGTEAFF. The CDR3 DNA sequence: TGCAGCGTTGGTCAGAGCGTAATATCGGGCACTGAAGCTTTCTTT.